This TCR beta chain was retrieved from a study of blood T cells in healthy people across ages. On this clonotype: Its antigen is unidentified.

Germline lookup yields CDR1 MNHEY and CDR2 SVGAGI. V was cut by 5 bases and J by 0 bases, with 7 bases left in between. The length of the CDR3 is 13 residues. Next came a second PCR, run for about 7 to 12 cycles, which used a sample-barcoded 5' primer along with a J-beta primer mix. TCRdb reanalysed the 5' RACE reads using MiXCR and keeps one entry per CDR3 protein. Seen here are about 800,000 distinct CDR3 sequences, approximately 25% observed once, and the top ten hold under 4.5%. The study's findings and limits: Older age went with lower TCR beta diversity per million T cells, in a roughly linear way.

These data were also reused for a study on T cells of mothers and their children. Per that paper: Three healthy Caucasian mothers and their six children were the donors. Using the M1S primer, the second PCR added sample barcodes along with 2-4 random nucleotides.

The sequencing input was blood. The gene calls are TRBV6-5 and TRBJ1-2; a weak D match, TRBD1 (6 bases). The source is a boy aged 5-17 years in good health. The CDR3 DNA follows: TGTGCCAGCAGTCAGGGGACTAACTATGGCTACACCTTC. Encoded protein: CASSQGTNYGYTF.